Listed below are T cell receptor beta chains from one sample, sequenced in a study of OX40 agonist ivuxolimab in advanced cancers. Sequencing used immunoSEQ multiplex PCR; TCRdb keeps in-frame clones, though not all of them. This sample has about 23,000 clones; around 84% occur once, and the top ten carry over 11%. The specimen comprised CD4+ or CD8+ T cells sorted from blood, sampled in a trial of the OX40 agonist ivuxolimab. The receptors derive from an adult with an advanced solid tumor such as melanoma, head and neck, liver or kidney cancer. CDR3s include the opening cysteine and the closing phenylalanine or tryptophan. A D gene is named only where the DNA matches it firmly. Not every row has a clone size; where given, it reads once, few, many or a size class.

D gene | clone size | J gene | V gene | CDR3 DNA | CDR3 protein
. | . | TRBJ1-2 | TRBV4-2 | TGTGCCAGCAGCCAAGATCCCGGTTACTACACCTTC | CASSQDPGYYTF
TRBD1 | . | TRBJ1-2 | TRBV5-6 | TGTGCCAGCAGCTGGGGGACAGGGGTTCGTGGCTACACCTTC | CASSWGTGVRGYTF
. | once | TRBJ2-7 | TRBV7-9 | TGTGCCAGCAGCAGGGGGACCTCCTACGAGCAGTACTTC | CASSRGTSYEQYF
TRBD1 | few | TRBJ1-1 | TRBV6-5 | TGTGCCAGCCTGAGACAGGGCATATCTTTTGAAGCTTTCTTT | CASLRQGISFEAFF
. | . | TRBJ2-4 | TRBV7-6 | TGTGCCAGCAGCTTAGACCGTAACATTCAGTACTTC | CASSLDRNIQYF
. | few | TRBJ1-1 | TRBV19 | TGTGCCAGTAGTATAGGAGTCAGTCTAACTGAAGCTTTCTTT | CASSIGVSLTEAFF
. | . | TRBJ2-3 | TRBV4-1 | TGCGCCAGCAGCCATGGGGCAGATACGCAGTATTTT | CASSHGADTQYF
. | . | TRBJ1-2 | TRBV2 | TGTGCCAGCAGTGCGGCAGGGGATGGCTACACCTTC | CASSAAGDGYTF
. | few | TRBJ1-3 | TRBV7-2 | TGTGCCAGCAGCCCCACAGGGAGAATCGGAAACACCATATATTTT | CASSPTGRIGNTIYF
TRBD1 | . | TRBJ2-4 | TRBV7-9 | TGTGCCAGCAGCTTAGGATGGACAGGTATCGACATTCAGTACTTC | CASSLGWTGIDIQYF
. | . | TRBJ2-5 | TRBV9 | TGTGCCAGCAGCGGGGGGAGGGAGACCCAGTACTTC | CASSGGRETQYF
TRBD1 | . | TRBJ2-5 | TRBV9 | TGTGCCAGCAGCGCCAGGGACAGCCGCCAAGAGACCCAGTACTTC | CASSARDSRQETQYF
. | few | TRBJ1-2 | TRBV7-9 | TGTGCCAGCAGCTTGGGCGTCTATGGCTACACCTTC | CASSLGVYGYTF
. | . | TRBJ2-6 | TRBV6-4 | TGTGCCAGCAGTGACTCGAGCGGCTCTGGGGCCAACGTCCTGACTTTC | CASSDSSGSGANVLTF
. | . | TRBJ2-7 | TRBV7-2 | TGTGCCAGCAGCTTCTCCACCGGGTCCTACGAGCAGTACTTC | CASSFSTGSYEQYF
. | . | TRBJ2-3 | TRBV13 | TGTGCCAGCAGCGACGGGGGATTCGATACGCAGTATTTT | CASSDGGFDTQYF
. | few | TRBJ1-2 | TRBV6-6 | TGTGCCAGCACCGAGTCCGGGACTAACTATGGCTACACCTTC | CASTESGTNYGYTF
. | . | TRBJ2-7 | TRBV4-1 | TGCGCCAGCAGCCAAGACGGGGGTCGCGAGCAGTACTTC | CASSQDGGREQYF
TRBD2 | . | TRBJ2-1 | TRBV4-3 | TGCGCCAGCAGCCAAGCCAGCGGGGACTACAATGAGCAGTTCTTC | CASSQASGDYNEQFF
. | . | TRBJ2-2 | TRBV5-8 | TGTGCCAGCGCGTTGGTGAACACCGGGGAGCTGTTTTTT | CASALVNTGELFF
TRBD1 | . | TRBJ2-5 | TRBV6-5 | TGTGCCAGGGGACAGGGTCCCGAGACCCAGTACTTC | CARGQGPETQYF
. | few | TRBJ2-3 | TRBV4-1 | TGCGCCAGCAGCCAATCACGGGGGCCAAAGGTTACAGATACGCAGTATTTT | CASSQSRGPKVTDTQYF
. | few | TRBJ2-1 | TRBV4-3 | TGCGCCAGCAGCCAAGCTACATATGATTCCTACAATGAGCAGTTCTTC | CASSQATYDSYNEQFF
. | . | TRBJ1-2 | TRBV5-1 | TGCGCCAGCAGCTTGGGGCCGGCGGGAGGCTACACCTTC | CASSLGPAGGYTF
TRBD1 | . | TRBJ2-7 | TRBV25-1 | TGTGCCAGCAGTGAGGGACAGGGTTTCTACGAGCAGTACTTC | CASSEGQGFYEQYF
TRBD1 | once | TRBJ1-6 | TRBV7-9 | TGTACCGCTCGACAGGGTGGTAGTAATTCACCCCTCCACTTT | CTARQGGSNSPLHF
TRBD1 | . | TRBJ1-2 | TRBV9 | TGTGCCAGCAGCGTGGGACAGGGGTTGGATGGCTACACCTTC | CASSVGQGLDGYTF
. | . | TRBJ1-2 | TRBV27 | TGTGCCAGCAGTTCCCTCCCTCGGTCGGCGGGCGGCGGCTACACCTTC | CASSSLPRSAGGGYTF
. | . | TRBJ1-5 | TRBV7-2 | TGTGCCAGCAGCCAGGACGGGAATCAGCCCCAGCATTTT | CASSQDGNQPQHF
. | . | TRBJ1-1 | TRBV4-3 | TGCGCCAGCAGCCAAGATACAGGAACCGTGAACACTGAAGCTTTCTTT | CASSQDTGTVNTEAFF
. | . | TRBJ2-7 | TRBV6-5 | TGTGCCAGCAGTTACCATCTAGCCTACGAGCAGTACTTC | CASSYHLAYEQYF
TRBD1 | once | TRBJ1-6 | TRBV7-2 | TGTGCCAGCAGCCGAGGACAGGGAGAGTCCTATAATTCACCCCTCCACTTT | CASSRGQGESYNSPLHF
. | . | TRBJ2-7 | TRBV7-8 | TGTGCCAGCAGCTTAAGCGAGGGGTGGGTGAGCGAGCAGTACTTC | CASSLSEGWVSEQYF
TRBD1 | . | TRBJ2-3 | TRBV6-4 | TGTGCCAGCAGTGACTCGACAGGGAGCACAGATACGCAGTATTTT | CASSDSTGSTDTQYF
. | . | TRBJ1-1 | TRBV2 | TGTGCCAGCATGGAGGGGGTTTTGCCTGAAGCTTTCTTT | CASMEGVLPEAFF
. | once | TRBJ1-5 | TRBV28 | TGTGCCAGCAGGGACAGTAATCAGCCCCAGCATTTT | CASRDSNQPQHF
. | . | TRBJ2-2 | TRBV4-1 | TGCGCCAGCAGCCAGTGGGGGGAGGGGGCGCGTACCGGGGAGCTGTTTTTT | CASSQWGEGARTGELFF
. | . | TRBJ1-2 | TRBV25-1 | TGTGCCAGCAGTGAAGCCGAGGGGAGGGATGGCTACACCTTC | CASSEAEGRDGYTF
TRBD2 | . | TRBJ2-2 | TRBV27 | TGTGCCAGCAGTTTTTCTAGCGGGGACGCCACCGGGGAGCTGTTTTTT | CASSFSSGDATGELFF
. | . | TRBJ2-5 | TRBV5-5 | TGTGCCAGCAGCTTGCGCAGGAAACAAGAGACCCAGTACTTC | CASSLRRKQETQYF
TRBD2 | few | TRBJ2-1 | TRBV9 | TGTGCCAGCAGCGGCGGGCCCAGCGGGGATGTCTACAATGAGCAGTTCTTC | CASSGGPSGDVYNEQFF
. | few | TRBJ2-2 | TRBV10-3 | TGTGCCATCAGTTCAGGGGCGAACACCGGGGAGCTGTTTTTT | CAISSGANTGELFF
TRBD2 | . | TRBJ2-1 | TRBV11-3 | TGTGCCAGCAGCCTAGGCGGGGGGATGTACTATGAGCAGTTCTTC | CASSLGGGMYYEQFF
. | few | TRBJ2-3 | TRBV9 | TGTGCCAGCAGCGACCCAAACAGGGCAGATACGCAGTATTTT | CASSDPNRADTQYF
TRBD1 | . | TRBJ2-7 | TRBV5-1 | TGCGCCAGCAGCTTGACAGGGGGAGGCTACGAGCAGTACTTC | CASSLTGGGYEQYF
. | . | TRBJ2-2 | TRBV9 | TGTGCCAGCAGGTGGAACACCGGGGAGCTGTTTTTT | CASRWNTGELFF
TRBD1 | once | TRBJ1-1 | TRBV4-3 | TGCGCCAGCAGCCGGACAGGGGAGACTGAAGCTTTCTTT | CASSRTGETEAFF
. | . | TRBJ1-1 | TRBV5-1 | TGCGCCAGCAGAGAGACGGCATCTGAAGCTTTCTTT | CASRETASEAFF
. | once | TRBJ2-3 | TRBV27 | TGTGCCAGCAGTTTGGGGGACACAGATACGCAGTATTTT | CASSLGDTDTQYF
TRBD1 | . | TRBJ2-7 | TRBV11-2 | TGTGCCAGCAGCTTAGATCGCAGGGGGCTTTACGAGCAGTACTTC | CASSLDRRGLYEQYF